Listed here are 24 T cell receptor beta chains from one sample, sequenced in a study of T-cell memory formation after mild COVID-19. One entry per CDR3 protein, called by TCRdb with MiXCR from the 5' RACE reads. This table has 400,000 to 550,000 distinct CDR3 sequences, 25% appearing once. The sequenced sample was PBMCs or a T cell subset sorted from them (not recorded which). The receptors derive from an adult woman who had mild COVID-19 (a few samples of this study predate the infection). Cell type and time point are not known.

This clonotype was picked up a small number of times. The chain is built from TRBV7-9 and TRBJ1-1; D gene ambiguous. This CDR3 spans 15 amino acids. V was trimmed by 5 bases and J by 1 base, leaving 14 bases between them. Germline CDR1 SEHNR, CDR2 FQNEAQ (reference sequence). The CDR3: CASSPLRTENTEAFF. CDR3 in DNA: TGTGCCAGCAGCCCCCTTAGGACGGAGAACACTGAAGCTTTCTTT.

This chain uses TRBV24-1 with TRBJ2-1, with a weak D call TRBD1 (7 bases). Germline V gene data show CDR1 as KGHDR and CDR2 as SFDVKD. V lost 3 bases and J lost 4, with 24 bases in between. The CDR3 loop spans 19 amino acids. The CDR3 bases are TGTGCCACCAGTGATCATAGGGGCGCGGGACAGTTCGTATACAATGAGCAGTTCTTC. This encodes CATSDHRGAGQFVYNEQFF.

This clonotype was counted between two and nine times. V and J are TRBV11-3 and TRBJ2-5; D not resolved. The CDR3 totals 15 residues. Germline V gene data show CDR1 as SGHNT and CDR2 as YENEEA. Trimming removed 1 base at V and 5 bases at J, with 14 bases between. The CDR3 DNA reads as TGTGCCAGCAGCTTAGGGCCCATGGAAGTCGAGACCCAGTACTTC. As protein: CASSLGPMEVETQYF.

The V call is TRBV20-1, the J call TRBJ1-1; D not certain. The CDR3 has 13 amino acids. CDR1 and CDR2 (germline): DFQATT, SNEGSKA (reference sequence). The V end was cut by 3 bases, the J end by 4 bases, with 12 bases between. CDR3 coding DNA: TGCAGTGCTAGTCCCGGACGGGGCACTGAAGCTTTCTTT. It encodes CSASPGRGTEAFF.

This chain links TRBV3-1 with TRBJ1-6; 8 bases line up with TRBD1. The CDR3 runs to 15 residues. V shed 3 bases and J 5 bases; nucleotides not matched to a gene: 3. Germline loops: CDR1 LGHDT, CDR2 YNNKEL (reference sequence). The CDR3 sequence: CASSQTGADNSPLHF. CDR3 bases: TGTGCCAGCAGCCAGACAGGGGCCGATAATTCACCCCTCCACTTT.

The rearrangement joins TRBV19 to TRBJ2-3; tentatively, D is TRBD1 (6 bases). The CDR3 sequence is 14 residues long. The V end lost 4 bases, the J end lost 3 bases, and 11 bases lay between the germline ends. Germline V gives CDR1 LNHDA, CDR2 SQIVND (reference sequence). CDR3 protein: CASSSQGKTDTQYF. The CDR3 region has the DNA TGTGCCAGTAGTAGTCAGGGGAAAACAGATACGCAGTATTTT.

This clonotype appeared a few times. The V call is TRBV6-1, the J call TRBJ2-4; no clear D gene. Germline assignment: CDR1 MNHNS and CDR2 SASEGT. Trimming stripped 0 bases from V and 11 bases from J, with 8 bases between. This CDR3 contains 12 residues. The CDR3 bases are TGTGCCAGCAGTGAAGCTCTAGGCCTTCAGTACTTC. Protein: CASSEALGLQYF.

The chain recombines TRBV20-1 with TRBJ2-1, with TRBD1 matching over 9 bases. The junction had 3 bases not matched to a gene; V was cut back by 3 bases and J by 6 bases. The germline gives CDR1 DFQATT, CDR2 SNEGSKA (reference sequence). This CDR3 is 13 amino acids long. As DNA, the CDR3 is TGCAGTGCTAGCAGACAGGGGGGCAATGAGCAGTTCTTC. This codes for CSASRQGGNEQFF.

The gene calls are TRBV24-1 and TRBJ2-3; 8 bases agree with TRBD2. This CDR3 has 16 amino acids. From germline, CDR1 is KGHDR and CDR2 SFDVKD. Unmatched junction bases numbered 10, after V lost 5 bases and J lost 4 bases. The CDR3 reads CATSVASGFRADTQYF. CDR3 bases: TGTGCCACCAGTGTGGCTAGCGGGTTTAGGGCAGATACGCAGTATTTT.

The DNA of the CDR3 is TGCAGTGCTAGGACGGGAAGCGACTATGGCTACACCTTC. As protein: CSARTGSDYGYTF. The J gene is TRBJ1-2, the V gene TRBV20-1; no firm D call. CDR3 length equals 13 residues. V gave up 3 bases and J gave up 3 bases, with 11 bases separating them. Per the germline V gene, CDR1 is DFQATT and CDR2 is SNEGSKA (reference sequence).

This clonotype has just a few counts. The chain links TRBV27 to TRBJ2-3; D may be TRBD2 (6 bases). Per the germline V gene, CDR1 is MNHEY and CDR2 is SMNVEV (reference sequence). The CDR3 contains 15 residues. V was trimmed by 2 bases and J by 6 bases, leaving 15 bases between them. The CDR3 reads CASSLGTLPRDTQYF. In DNA, the CDR3 is TGTGCCAGCAGTTTAGGGACTTTGCCTAGGGATACGCAGTATTTT.

The chain joins TRBV9 to TRBJ1-2; D unresolved. The germline V gene encodes CDR1 SGDLS and CDR2 YYNGEE. Trimming left V 7 bases short and J 2 bases short, with 12 bases between. This CDR3 is built from 13 residues. CDR3 coding DNA: TGTGCCAGCTTTGGGAATCCCAACTATGGCTACACCTTC. Translation gives CASFGNPNYGYTF.

This clonotype was observed a handful of times. This rearrangement joins TRBV5-6 to TRBJ2-5, with TRBD1 identical over 8 bases. Germline values: CDR1 SGHDT, CDR2 YYEEEE. The CDR3 extends over 14 amino acids. V lost 4 bases and J lost 5; bases outside the gene matches: 7. CDR3 protein: CASSRQGSFETQYF. DNA of the CDR3: TGTGCCAGCAGCCGACAGGGGAGTTTCGAGACCCAGTACTTC.

This clonotype was observed a handful of times. The V call is TRBV5-1, the J call TRBJ2-6; 10 nucleotides line up with TRBD2. The germline CDR1 and CDR2 sequences are SGHRS and YFSETQ. The CDR3 has 17 residues. The V gene end was trimmed by 3 bases and the J gene end by 1 base; junction bases not matched to a gene: 4. The CDR3 loop is CASSWGGLASGANVLTF. CDR3 DNA: TGCGCCAGCAGCTGGGGGGGACTAGCGTCTGGGGCCAACGTCCTGACTTTC.

This chain links TRBV12-3 or TRBV12-4 with TRBJ2-3; D possibly corresponds to TRBD2 (5 bases). With 5 bases removed from V and 5 bases from J, the gap between germline ends came to 14 bases. The CDR3 has 14 residues. The CDR3 sequence: CASSLDHGRDTQYF. The CDR3 DNA sequence: TGTGCCAGCAGTCTGGACCATGGGAGAGATACGCAGTATTTT.

The V and J genes are TRBV4-3 and TRBJ2-5; D not certain. The CDR3 consists of 13 residues. The V gene lost 3 bases and the J gene lost 5 bases, with 10 bases spanning the gap. Per the germline V gene, CDR1 is LGHNA and CDR2 is YSLEER. CDR3 sequence: CASSQDVLETQYF. The CDR3 nucleotides are TGCGCCAGCAGCCAGGACGTACTGGAGACCCAGTACTTC.

This clonotype has just a few counts. The genes are TRBV5-6 and TRBJ2-7; the D is unclear. The V end was cut by 3 bases, the J end by 2 bases, with 6 bases between. The V gene's germline CDR1 is SGHDT and CDR2 YYEEEE. CDR3 length: 12 residues. The CDR3 nucleotides are TGTGCCAGCAGCTCTGTGGCCTACGAGCAGTACTTC. It is translated as CASSSVAYEQYF.

The V call is TRBV9, the J call TRBJ1-3; D is ambiguous. Germline V gene lookup returns CDR1 SGDLS and CDR2 YYNGEE. Trimming took 4 bases from V and 4 from J, leaving 12 bases between them. The CDR3 has 14 residues. In DNA form, the CDR3 reads TGTGCCAGCAGCAGGTCCCAGACCGGAAACACCATATATTTT. It translates to CASSRSQTGNTIYF.

This chain connects TRBV27 to TRBJ2-1; D may correspond to TRBD1 or TRBD2 (6 bases each). The CDR3 loop spans 17 amino acids. Between the trimmed V and J ends, which lost 6 bases and 7 bases, there was a span of 25 bases. Germline assignment: CDR1 MNHEY and CDR2 SMNVEV (reference sequence). In nucleotides, the CDR3 is TGTGCCAGCAGCCCGGCGGAGGCGCCTCGGAGGGGGAATGAGCAGTTCTTC. Translation gives CASSPAEAPRRGNEQFF.

This chain joins TRBV7-2 and TRBJ2-2; D uncertain. The V gene's germline CDR1 is SGHTA and CDR2 FQGNSA. This CDR3 comprises 17 residues. Trimming cost V 1 base and J 0 bases, with 12 bases left between them. CDR3 residues: CASSLDLGRANTGELFF. The CDR3 DNA is TGTGCCAGCAGCTTAGACCTAGGGCGCGCGAACACCGGGGAGCTGTTTTTT.

This clonotype was observed many times. V usage is TRBV20-1 and J usage is TRBJ1-6, with 7 bases matching TRBD1. J lost 0 bases, V lost 0 bases, and 5 bases had no gene match. The CDR3 consists of 17 residues. Germline CDR1 reads DFQATT; CDR2 reads SNEGSKA (reference sequence). For the CDR3, the DNA is TGCAGTGCTAGAGATGAGACAGGGAGCTCCTATAATTCACCCCTCCACTTT. Protein: CSARDETGSSYNSPLHF.

This clonotype was recorded a few times. The genes are TRBV15 and TRBJ2-5; 9 bases fit TRBD1. CDR1 and CDR2 from the germline V gene are LNHNV and YYDKDF (reference sequence). The CDR3 has 15 amino acids. V dropped 6 bases and J dropped 5; count of bases not matched to a gene: 10. CDR3 DNA: TGTGCCACCAGTATGAACAGGGGGCTCTTGGAGACCCAGTACTTC. Encoded protein: CATSMNRGLLETQYF. Using reference TRBV15 and TRBJ2-5 for the parts outside the CDR3, the full variable domain is DAMVIQNPRYQVTQFGKPVTLSCSQTLNHNVMYWYQQKSSQAPKLLFHYYDKDFNNEADTPDNFQSRRPNTSFCFLDIRSPGLGDTAMYLCATSMNRGLLETQYFGPGTRLLVL.

This clonotype has more than one count but fewer than ten. This chain links TRBV7-2 with TRBJ2-1; D is unclear. Trimming removed 4 bases from V and 15 bases from J, with 16 bases in between. CDR3 length: 12 residues. Germline CDR1 SGHTA, CDR2 FQGNSA. Here the CDR3 reads CASSYSGSQPFF. In DNA form, the CDR3 reads TGTGCCAGCAGCTACTCCGGGTCCCAACCGTTCTTC.

The chain couples TRBV24-1 to TRBJ2-7; D uncertain. The germline V and J ends were trimmed by 5 bases and 2 bases, with 15 bases remaining between them. Per the germline V gene, CDR1 is KGHDR and CDR2 is SFDVKD. The length of the CDR3 is 15 residues. CDR3 DNA sequence: TGTGCCACCAGTGGCGGACCTCTGACGACCTACGAGCAGTACTTC. The encoded protein is CATSGGPLTTYEQYF.